This entry lists 25 T cell receptor beta chains sequenced from one sample in a study of cytomegalovirus exposure and HLA in healthy donors. Primers for the PCR totalled 60 Vbeta and 13 Jbeta. Profiled with immunoSEQ multiplex PCR; TCRdb holds only in-frame clones, not every one. This table holds about 33,000 clones. Sequenced: PBMCs. The receptors come from a woman aged 40 to 50 in good health and CMV-seropositive.

The CDR3, as DNA: TGTGCCTGGAGTGTAAGAACGACCCTAAGCGCCTACGAGCAGTACTTC. This gives the protein CAWSVRTTLSAYEQYF. V and J are TRBV30 and TRBJ2-7, with D unresolved. V shed 0 bases and J shed 2 bases, with 17 bases lying between them. In germline, CDR1 is GTSNPN, CDR2 SVGIG (reference sequence). This CDR3 spans 16 amino acids.

This rearrangement joins TRBV4-3 to TRBJ2-3; possibly TRBD1 for D (5 bases). Germline-derived CDR1 and CDR2 are LGHNA and YSLEER. Trimming removed 0 bases from V and 2 bases from J, with 12 bases in between. CDR3 size: 16 residues. As DNA, the CDR3 is TGCGCCAGCAGCCAAGATTTTCAGGGTGTCACAGATACGCAGTATTTT. Encoded protein: CASSQDFQGVTDTQYF.

Comment on this clone: One end of the junction is discordant with germline, which a read error may explain. Here the CDR3 reads CAGSASRARAGGYTF. The CDR3 coding sequence is TGTGCCGGGAGTGCTTCTCGAGCGCGGGCCGGAGGCTACACCTTC. V and J are TRBV30 and TRBJ1-2, with unresolved D. Germline CDR1 is GTSNPN and CDR2 is SVGIG (reference sequence). The CDR3 length is 15 residues.

The chain uses TRBV20-1 and TRBJ1-4, with D maybe TRBD1 (6 bases). Germline V gives CDR1 DFQATT, CDR2 SNEGSKA (reference sequence). V lost 7 bases and J 8 bases, leaving 11 bases between the germline ends. CDR3 length equals 11 residues. Written as DNA, the CDR3 is TGCAGTGGGACAGTTGGGGAAAAACTGTTTTTT. As protein: CSGTVGEKLFF.

V usage is TRBV5-1 and J usage is TRBJ2-3; 9 nucleotides line up with TRBD1. This CDR3 comprises 16 residues. CDR1 is SGHRS, CDR2 YFSETQ, per germline. The ends lost 5 bases at V and 1 base at J; junction bases unmatched: 8. The CDR3 protein is CASSLKTGGGTDTQYF. CDR3 DNA sequence: TGCGCCAGCAGTCTCAAGACAGGGGGTGGCACAGATACGCAGTATTTT.

The rearrangement links TRBV11-3 to TRBJ1-1, with a tentative D call TRBD1 (6 bases). Trimming pared 5 bases from V and 3 bases from J, leaving 10 bases between. Per germline, CDR1 SGHNT and CDR2 YENEEA. The CDR3 is 13 amino acids. CDR3 sequence: CASSRGQHTEAFF. Written as DNA, the CDR3 is TGTGCCAGCAGCCGAGGACAGCACACTGAAGCTTTCTTT.

The J gene is TRBJ2-7, the V gene TRBV7-2, with 8 positions matching TRBD2. From germline, CDR1 is SGHTA and CDR2 FQGNSA. The CDR3 contains 14 residues. Trimming removed 6 bases from V and 2 bases from J; junction bases left unmatched: 6. In DNA, the CDR3 is TGTGCCAGCAGACAGCGGGAGCTAGCCTACGAGCAGTACTTC. This gives the protein CASRQRELAYEQYF.

The V call is TRBV18, the J call TRBJ2-7; 10 bases are shared with TRBD2. Per the germline V gene, CDR1 is KGHSH and CDR2 is LQKENI. With 2 bases clipped from V and 0 bases from J, the junction kept 10 bases outside the gene matches. The CDR3 length is 18 residues. The DNA of the CDR3 is TGTGCCAGCTCACCAGCGGGACTAGCGTTAACTGCCTCCTACGAGCAGTACTTC. This sequence encodes CASSPAGLALTASYEQYF.

This chain links TRBV6-6 with TRBJ2-5, with D tentatively TRBD1 (7 bases). The DNA end favors TRBJ2-7, so the J call may be wrong. This CDR3 region has 13 residues. The V gene's germline CDR1 is MNHNY and CDR2 SVGAGI (reference sequence). The CDR3 DNA follows: TGTGCCAGCACCCCCAGGGGGGTATACGAGCAGTACTTC. It is translated as CASTPRGVYEQYF.

This rearrangement joins TRBV28 to TRBJ2-7; 10 nucleotides agree with TRBD2. This CDR3 has 15 residues. Germline loops: CDR1 MDHEN, CDR2 SYDVKM. V lost 2 bases, J lost 0 bases, and 1 base stayed unmatched. CDR3 in DNA: TGTGCCAGCAGTTTACCTAGCGGGAGCTCCTACGAGCAGTACTTC. It yields the protein CASSLPSGSSYEQYF.

This chain joins TRBV7-6 and TRBJ1-5; D ambiguous. Germline V lookup: CDR1 SGHVS, CDR2 FNYEAQ. The CDR3 extends over 15 amino acids. Trimming shortened V by 2 bases and J by 0 bases, and 8 bases separated the two germline ends. The CDR3 is CASSLYGDSNQPQHF. Written as DNA, the CDR3 is TGTGCCAGCAGCTTATACGGAGATAGCAATCAGCCCCAGCATTTT.

The J gene is TRBJ2-7, the V gene TRBV9; D perhaps matches TRBD1 (6 bases). Trimming removed 2 bases at V and 2 bases at J, with 14 bases between. This CDR3 has 15 residues. Germline V gene lookup returns CDR1 SGDLS and CDR2 YYNGEE. CDR3 DNA sequence: TGTGCCAGCAGCGTCAACCCGGGACAAGCCTACGAGCAGTACTTC. Its protein is CASSVNPGQAYEQYF.

The chain has TRBV5-8 and TRBJ2-1; 12 positions match TRBD2. The CDR3 has 16 residues. J lost 8 bases, V lost 0 bases, and 6 bases had no gene match. CDR1 and CDR2 (germline): SGHTS, YDEGEE. The chain's CDR3 is CASSLVLAGGRDEQFF. In DNA, the CDR3 is TGTGCCAGCAGCTTGGTCCTAGCGGGAGGGCGGGATGAGCAGTTCTTC.

V and J are TRBV7-6 and TRBJ2-3; D gene unclear. Germline CDR1 and CDR2: SGHVS and FNYEAQ. Trimming cost V 1 base and J 6 bases, with 11 bases left between them. This CDR3 comprises 14 residues. CDR3 residues: CASSLGSPEDTQYF. DNA of the CDR3: TGTGCCAGCAGCTTAGGTTCACCCGAGGATACGCAGTATTTT.

The chain has TRBV7-9 and TRBJ2-7; TRBD1 matches 9 bases. Germline trimming cut 0 bases from V and 4 bases from J; bases unmatched to any gene: 7. CDR1 and CDR2 (germline): SEHNR, FQNEAQ (reference sequence). This CDR3 region has 16 residues. The CDR3 loop reads CASSLAPRDREYEQYF. As DNA, the CDR3 is TGTGCCAGCAGCTTAGCCCCCCGGGACAGGGAGTACGAGCAGTACTTC.

The chain couples TRBV4-1 to TRBJ2-7; TRBD2 agrees at 9 bases. The V and J ends lost 1 base and 2 bases, in that order; junction bases with no gene match: 12. The CDR3 has 18 amino acids. Germline CDR1 is MGHRA and CDR2 is YSYEKL. The CDR3 nucleotides read TGCGCCAGCAGCCAAGGCGTAGCGGGAGTCCGACACCCCTACGAGCAGTACTTC. Translation: CASSQGVAGVRHPYEQYF.

The chain carries TRBV2 and TRBJ1-1; tentative D call: TRBD1 (6 bases). CDR1 is SNHLY, CDR2 FYNNEI, per germline. Between the trimmed V and J ends, which lost 3 bases and 12 bases, there was a span of 14 bases. The CDR3 is made up of 12 amino acids. DNA of the CDR3: TGTGCCAGCAGTGATTACAGGGAGCGATCTTTCTTT. Translating it yields CASSDYRERSFF.

The CDR3 is CAWSDLTSGSRVDEQFF. The CDR3 DNA reads as TGTGCCTGGAGTGATTTAACTAGCGGGAGTAGGGTCGATGAGCAGTTCTTC. The V and J genes are TRBV30 and TRBJ2-1, with TRBD2 matching 11 bases. The CDR3 has 17 amino acids. The J segment lost 8 bases and the V segment lost 1 base, leaving 13 bases of the junction unmatched. The germline gives CDR1 GTSNPN, CDR2 SVGIG (reference sequence).

The chain combines TRBV9 with TRBJ2-7; 8 nucleotides match TRBD1. The V gene's germline CDR1 is SGDLS and CDR2 YYNGEE. The CDR3 is made up of 15 amino acids. V was clipped by 4 bases and J by 0 bases; unmatched bases: 6. The DNA of the CDR3 is TGTGCCAGCAGCCCCCGACAGGGGACCTCCTACGAGCAGTACTTC. Protein product: CASSPRQGTSYEQYF.

The chain has TRBV14 and TRBJ1-2; no clear D. V was pared by 1 base and J by 4 bases, with 7 bases between. Germline CDR1 SGHDN, CDR2 FVKESK. This CDR3 is 13 amino acids long. The CDR3 is CASSQGLSYGYTF. The DNA of the CDR3 is TGTGCCAGCAGCCAAGGACTGTCCTATGGCTACACCTTC.

The chain joins TRBV15 to TRBJ2-3; 8 nucleotides agree with TRBD2. Germline assignment: CDR1 LNHNV and CDR2 YYDKDF (reference sequence). CDR3 size: 14 residues. The V gene end was trimmed by 3 bases and the J gene end by 3 bases; junction bases not matched to a gene: 2. This CDR3 is CATSSPSGTDTQYF. The CDR3 region has the DNA TGTGCCACCAGCAGCCCTAGCGGGACAGATACGCAGTATTTT.

The gene calls are TRBV18 and TRBJ2-7, with TRBD1 matching over 9 bases. Germline-derived CDR1 and CDR2 are KGHSH and LQKENI. CDR3 length: 16 residues. Unmatched junction bases numbered 4, after V lost 0 bases and J lost 1 base. Here the CDR3 reads CASSPPTGTGSYEQYF. The CDR3 region has the DNA TGTGCCAGCTCACCACCCACCGGGACAGGGTCCTACGAGCAGTACTTC. The full variable domain, in which reference TRBV18 and TRBJ2-7 provide the parts outside the CDR3, is NAGVMQNPRHLVRRRGQEARLRCSPMKGHSHVYWYRQLPEEGLKFMVYLQKENIIDESGMPKERFSAEFPKEGPSILRIQQVVRGDSAAYFCASSPPTGTGSYEQYFGPGTRLTVT.

V usage is TRBV7-9 and J usage is TRBJ2-7, with D tentatively TRBD1 (5 bases). The CDR3 consists of 13 residues. V lost 8 bases and J 6 bases, leaving 17 bases between the germline ends. Germline V gives CDR1 SEHNR, CDR2 FQNEAQ (reference sequence). CDR3 nucleotides: TGTGCCAGCGCACTTCACACCCAGGGCGAGCAGTACTTC. This encodes CASALHTQGEQYF.

This chain uses TRBV2 with TRBJ2-1; no reliable D call. Germline values: CDR1 SNHLY, CDR2 FYNNEI. The CDR3 is made up of 12 amino acids. The germline V and J ends were trimmed by 0 bases and 15 bases, with 12 bases remaining between them. CDR3 sequence reads: CASSEARRSPFF. DNA of the CDR3: TGTGCCAGCAGTGAAGCGCGCAGGTCCCCGTTCTTC.

The CDR3 DNA follows: TGTGCCAGCAGTTTATCCCGACAGGGGGCGGACTATGGCTACACCTTC. This encodes CASSLSRQGADYGYTF. The chain couples TRBV27 to TRBJ1-2; 10 nucleotides match TRBD1. CDR3 length: 16 amino acids. Germline V lookup: CDR1 MNHEY, CDR2 SMNVEV (reference sequence). After removal of 0 bases from V and 3 bases from J, the junction contained 4 bases not matched to a gene.